These 26 T cell receptor beta chains originate from one sample sequenced in a study of cytotoxic CD8 clonotypes in ibrutinib-treated CLL. TCRdb's copy holds only in-frame clones and misses some; the assay was immunoSEQ multiplex PCR. The sample contains over 200,000 clones, roughly three quarters of which appear only once. Sequencing used PBMCs, obtained after 12 months of ibrutinib treatment. The receptors here all came from a human donor with chronic lymphocytic leukemia.

The chain couples TRBV4-1 to TRBJ2-3; D gene unclear. The germline gives CDR1 MGHRA, CDR2 YSYEKL. This CDR3 contains 16 residues. Between the trimmed V and J ends, which lost 0 bases and 0 bases, there was a span of 10 bases. This chain's CDR3 is CASSQDSLRSTDTQYF. Written as DNA, the CDR3 is TGCGCCAGCAGCCAAGATTCTCTTCGCAGCACAGATACGCAGTATTTT.

The chain is built from TRBV12-2 and TRBJ2-2; TRBD2, the table's D call, lacks a check against the DNA. TRBV12-2 is an annotated pseudogene. This CDR3 has 22 residues. CDR3 sequence: CASRFIATGLAGGRAATGELFF. The CDR3 bases are TGTGCAAGTCGCTTTATTGCCACGGGACTAGCGGGAGGACGGGCGGCGACCGGGGAGCTGTTTTTT.

This chain connects TRBV11-2 to TRBJ1-1, with 10 bases identical to TRBD1. Germline trimming cut 5 bases from V and 3 bases from J; bases unmatched to any gene: 12. The CDR3 length is 17 residues. Per germline, CDR1 SGHAT and CDR2 FQNNGV. CDR3 bases: TGTGCCAGCAGCCAGTCACGGACAGGGGGATCCGACACTGAAGCTTTCTTT. Protein: CASSQSRTGGSDTEAFF.

This clone is a singleton in its sample. The chain joins TRBV4-2 to TRBJ2-3, with D tentatively TRBD2 (6 bases). The germline V and J ends were trimmed by 1 base and 5 bases, with 13 bases remaining between them. The germline CDR1 and CDR2 sequences are LGHNA and YNFKEQ. This CDR3 is 15 amino acids long. The CDR3 DNA reads TGTGCCAGCAGCCAAGGGCGGGAATGGGGAGATACGCAGTATTTT. This encodes CASSQGREWGDTQYF.

The chain has TRBV19 and TRBJ1-3, with no clear D. The germline V and J ends were trimmed by 4 bases and 0 bases, with 7 bases remaining between them. There are 14 residues in the CDR3. Germline V gene data show CDR1 as LNHDA and CDR2 as SQIVND (reference sequence). Here the CDR3 reads CASSTGSSGNTIYF. As DNA, the CDR3 is TGTGCCAGTAGTACGGGGAGCTCTGGAAACACCATATATTTT.

CDR3 sequence: CASSVSSGANVLTF. CDR3 nucleotides: TGTGCCAGCAGCGTCAGCTCTGGGGCCAACGTCCTGACTTTC. The rearrangement uses TRBV5-4 and TRBJ2-6; D gene unclear. V was pared by 4 bases and J by 0 bases, with 5 bases between. CDR3 length: 14 residues. From germline, CDR1 is SGHNT and CDR2 YYREEE (reference sequence).

The J gene is TRBJ2-5, the V gene TRBV28; D uncertain. Germline-derived CDR1 and CDR2 are MDHEN and SYDVKM. The CDR3 spans 14 residues. Deletions cut 1 base from V and 4 bases from J, with 10 bases between. Written as DNA, the CDR3 is TGTGCCAGCAGTTTATCTGTTTATGGAGAGACCCAGTACTTC. Protein: CASSLSVYGETQYF.

The chain has TRBV6-5 and TRBJ2-3; the match to TRBD1 covers 8 bases. The germline V gene encodes CDR1 MNHEY and CDR2 SVGAGI. The V segment lost 7 bases and the J segment 2 bases; nucleotides outside the gene matches: 5. The CDR3 is 14 residues long. The CDR3 loop reads CASKPGQVTDTQYF. The DNA for the CDR3 is TGTGCCAGCAAGCCGGGACAGGTCACAGATACGCAGTATTTT.

The chain links TRBV5-4 to TRBJ2-1, with D unclear. CDR3 length: 12 residues. Germline V gene lookup returns CDR1 SGHNT and CDR2 YYREEE (reference sequence). Trimming took 0 bases from V and 4 from J, leaving 2 bases between them. The CDR3 DNA follows: TGTGCCAGCAGCTTGGCTTACAATGAGCAGTTCTTC. Translated: CASSLAYNEQFF.

The gene calls are TRBV4-1 and TRBJ1-1; D not resolved. V was pared by 2 bases and J by 1 base, with 8 bases between. This CDR3 is 14 amino acids long. Germline V lookup: CDR1 MGHRA, CDR2 YSYEKL. Here the CDR3 reads CASSQRVENTEAFF. CDR3 bases: TGCGCCAGCAGCCAAAGGGTAGAGAACACTGAAGCTTTCTTT.

The chain combines TRBV27 with TRBJ2-2; 9 positions match TRBD1. The CDR3 sequence is 18 residues long. The trim removed 6 bases at V and 4 bases at J, leaving 15 bases unmatched. CDR1 is MNHEY, CDR2 SMNVEV, per germline (reference sequence). The CDR3 nucleotides are TGTGCCAGCAGCCAGCCCTTTCGGACAGGGGCTACCACCGGGGAGCTGTTTTTT. Encoded protein: CASSQPFRTGATTGELFF.

This rearrangement joins TRBV10-3 to TRBJ2-1; weak D call: TRBD1 (6 bases). The germline V gene encodes CDR1 ENHRY and CDR2 SYGVKD. This CDR3 has 19 amino acids. V dropped 0 bases and J dropped 0 bases, with 18 bases sitting between them. CDR3 in amino acids: CAISESGIMTGISYNEQFF. Written as DNA, the CDR3 is TGTGCCATCAGTGAGTCGGGGATCATGACAGGTATCTCCTACAATGAGCAGTTCTTC.

The chain couples TRBV4-1 to TRBJ1-2; D unresolved. The ends were cut back, 3 bases at V and 8 bases at J, with 25 bases in the middle. Germline V CDR1 and CDR2: MGHRA, YSYEKL. This CDR3 is 17 amino acids long. Here the CDR3 reads CASSHAVLPPRAGGYTF. The CDR3 DNA reads TGCGCCAGCAGCCACGCTGTACTACCCCCCCGGGCTGGGGGCTACACCTTC.

The V and J genes are TRBV6-6 and TRBJ1-2; 11 nucleotides agree with TRBD1. This CDR3 comprises 14 residues. Germline-derived CDR1 and CDR2 are MNHNY and SVGAGI (reference sequence). J gave up 8 bases and V 5 bases, and 7 bases lay outside the gene matches. Written as DNA, the CDR3 is TGTGCCAGCAGTCTCGGGACAGGGGGAGAGGGCTACACCTTC. Encoded protein: CASSLGTGGEGYTF.

V usage is TRBV14 and J usage is TRBJ2-1; TRBD2 agrees at 10 bases. The CDR3 runs to 16 residues. Unmatched junction bases numbered 6, after V lost 3 bases and J lost 4 bases. CDR1 is SGHDN and CDR2 is FVKESK in the germline V gene. The chain's CDR3 is CASSHVSGGAYNEQFF. DNA for the CDR3: TGTGCCAGCAGCCACGTGAGCGGGGGGGCTTACAATGAGCAGTTCTTC.

The chain carries TRBV18 and TRBJ2-7; a possible D gene is TRBD2 (5 bases). CDR3 length equals 14 residues. V dropped 2 bases and J dropped 1 base, with 9 bases sitting between them. Germline values: CDR1 KGHSH, CDR2 LQKENI. The CDR3 region has the DNA TGTGCCAGCTCACCAAACGGGATATCCTACGAGCAGTACTTC. Amino acid sequence: CASSPNGISYEQYF.

This chain joins TRBV30 and TRBJ1-4; possibly TRBD1 for D (5 bases). This CDR3 spans 15 amino acids. The germline gives CDR1 GTSNPN, CDR2 SVGIG (reference sequence). Trimming shortened V by 2 bases and J by 7 bases, and 17 bases separated the two germline ends. This CDR3 is CAWSPRDLVGEKLFF. In nucleotides, the CDR3 is TGTGCCTGGAGTCCAAGGGACCTTGTAGGTGAAAAACTGTTTTTT. The complete variable domain, with remaining parts taken from reference TRBV30 and TRBJ1-4, reads SQTIHQWPATLVQPVGSPLSLECTVEGTSNPNLYWYRQAAGRGLQLLFYSVGIGQISSEVPQNLSASRPQDRQFILSSKKLLLSDSGFYLCAWSPRDLVGEKLFFGSGTQLSVL.

The chain is built from TRBV29-1 and TRBJ1-2; D unresolved. Per the germline V gene, CDR1 is SQVTM and CDR2 is ANQGSEA. The V end was cut by 3 bases, the J end by 0 bases, with 8 bases between. This CDR3 is built from 13 residues. The CDR3 bases are TGCAGCGTTGAGGAGAGAACTAACTATGGCTACACCTTC. Translating it yields CSVEERTNYGYTF. The whole variable domain, filled in from reference TRBV29-1 and TRBJ1-2, reads SAVISQKPSRDICQRGTSLTIQCQVDSQVTMMFWYRQQPGQSLTLIATANQGSEATYESGFVIDKFPISRPNLTFSTLTVSNMSPEDSSIYLCSVEERTNYGYTFGSGTRLTVV.

Concerning this clone: Other DNA sequences in this specimen translate into the identical CDR3. The chain employs TRBV5-1 and TRBJ2-5; 11 nucleotides agree with TRBD2. In germline, CDR1 is SGHRS, CDR2 YFSETQ. V lost 2 bases to trimming and J lost 2 bases; unmatched junction nucleotides: 5. This CDR3 contains 16 residues. CDR3: CASSLGLAGGQETQYF. Here the CDR3 DNA reads TGCGCCAGCAGCTTAGGGCTAGCGGGGGGTCAAGAGACCCAGTACTTC.

This clone was counted only a few times. Additional DNA sequences in this sample encode the identical CDR3. The CDR3 DNA reads TGCGCCAGCAGCTTGGCCGGGAGCTCCTACAATGAGCAGTTCTTC. It encodes CASSLAGSSYNEQFF. The chain has TRBV5-1 and TRBJ2-1, with D perhaps matching TRBD2 (6 bases). This CDR3 spans 15 amino acids. Germline CDR1 reads SGHRS; CDR2 reads YFSETQ. The V gene lost 0 bases and the J gene lost 0 bases, with 7 bases spanning the gap.

This chain joins TRBV19 and TRBJ1-1; possible D gene TRBD1, 6 bases. V was trimmed by 3 bases and J by 12 bases, leaving 14 bases between them. Germline V gene sequence: CDR1 LNHDA, CDR2 SQIVND (reference sequence). The CDR3 has 12 residues. The CDR3 sequence is CASSMVRGRSFF. As DNA, the CDR3 is TGTGCCAGTAGTATGGTTCGGGGGCGGTCTTTCTTT.

The V and J genes are TRBV29-1 and TRBJ1-3; D gene unclear. V was cut by 8 bases and J by 4 bases, with 15 bases left in between. The CDR3 length is 13 residues. Germline CDR1 is SQVTM and CDR2 is ANQGSEA. CDR3 sequence (DNA): TGCAGCTCCCGGAAAGGGCCCGGAAACACCATATATTTT. Protein sequence: CSSRKGPGNTIYF.

This chain connects TRBV28 to TRBJ2-7, with 14 bases that match TRBD2. V gave up 6 bases and J gave up 5 bases; unmatched junction bases: 9. Germline loops: CDR1 MDHEN, CDR2 SYDVKM. CDR3 size: 16 residues. The CDR3 spells CASRHPGLAGEHEQYF. DNA for the CDR3: TGTGCCAGCAGGCACCCGGGACTAGCGGGAGAACACGAGCAGTACTTC.

The gene calls are TRBV7-3 and TRBJ2-5; 9 bases map to TRBD2. CDR3 length: 13 amino acids. Unmatched junction bases numbered 7, after V lost 10 bases and J lost 4 bases. Germline V gene sequence: CDR1 SGHTA, CDR2 FQGTGA. The CDR3 DNA reads TGTGCCACCGCGGGGGGGCCTCGAGAGACCCAGTACTTC. This encodes CATAGGPRETQYF.

The genes are TRBV5-1 and TRBJ1-2; 7 bases align to TRBD1. The CDR3 spans 17 residues. Germline CDR1 reads SGHRS; CDR2 reads YFSETQ. V was pared by 2 bases and J by 3 bases, with 13 bases of the junction left unmatched. In DNA, the CDR3 is TGCGCCAGCAGCTTCCGGGACAGAAGGCGGGGGGACTATGGCTACACCTTC. Residues: CASSFRDRRRGDYGYTF.

The chain couples TRBV7-6 to TRBJ2-1, with unresolved D. The germline V gene has CDR1 SGHVS and CDR2 FNYEAQ. This CDR3 region has 17 residues. The V gene lost 2 bases and the J gene lost 8 bases, with 22 bases spanning the gap. CDR3 nucleotide sequence: TGTGCCAGCAGCTTATCTCATCTGCGCATACGAATCGATGAGCAGTTCTTC. Protein sequence: CASSLSHLRIRIDEQFF.